This T cell receptor (beta chain) was identified in a study of blood T cell repertoires in COVID-19. Per the germline V gene, CDR1 is SNHLY and CDR2 is FYNNEI. The CDR3 runs 15 residues. V lost 7 bases and J 1 base, leaving 13 bases between the germline ends. Sequencing was performed with immunoSEQ multiplex PCR; in TCRdb, only in-frame clones are kept and a portion is missing. The sample shows over 120,000 clones, roughly 73% of them seen only once. This receptor was taken from a woman in her forties or fifties with active or convalescent COVID-19. The chain carries TRBV2 and TRBJ2-2; D gene uncertain. Sample: peripheral blood. CDR3 in DNA: TGTGCCAGCACTGTCGAGGTGGTGAACACCGGGGAGCTGTTTTTT. This codes for CASTVEVVNTGELFF.